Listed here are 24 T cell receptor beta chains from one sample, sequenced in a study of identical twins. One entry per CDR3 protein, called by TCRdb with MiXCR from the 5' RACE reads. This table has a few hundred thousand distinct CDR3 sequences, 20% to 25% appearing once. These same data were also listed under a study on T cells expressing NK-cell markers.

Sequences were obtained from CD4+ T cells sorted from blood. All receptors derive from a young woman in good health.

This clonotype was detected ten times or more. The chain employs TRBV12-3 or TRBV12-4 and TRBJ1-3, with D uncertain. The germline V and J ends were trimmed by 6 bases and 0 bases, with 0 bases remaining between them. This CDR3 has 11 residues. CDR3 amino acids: CASSSGNTIYF. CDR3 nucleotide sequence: TGTGCCAGCAGCTCTGGAAACACCATATATTTT.

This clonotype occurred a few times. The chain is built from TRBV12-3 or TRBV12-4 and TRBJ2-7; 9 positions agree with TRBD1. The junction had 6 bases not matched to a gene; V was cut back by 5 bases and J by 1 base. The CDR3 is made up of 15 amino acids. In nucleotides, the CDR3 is TGTGCCAGCAGTGCGACAGGGGGTGGGTCCTACGAGCAGTACTTC. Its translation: CASSATGGGSYEQYF.

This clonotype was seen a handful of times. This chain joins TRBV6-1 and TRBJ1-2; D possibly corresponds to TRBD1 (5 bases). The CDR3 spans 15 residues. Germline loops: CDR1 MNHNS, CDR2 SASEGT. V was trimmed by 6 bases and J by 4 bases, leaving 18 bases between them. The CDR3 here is CASRKRDGSFYGYTF. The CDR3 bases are TGTGCCAGCAGGAAACGGGACGGCTCCTTCTATGGCTACACCTTC.

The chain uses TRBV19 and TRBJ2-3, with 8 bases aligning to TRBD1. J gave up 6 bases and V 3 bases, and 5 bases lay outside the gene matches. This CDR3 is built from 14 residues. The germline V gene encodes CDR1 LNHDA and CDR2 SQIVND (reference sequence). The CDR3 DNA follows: TGTGCCAGTAGTATTTCCAGGGGGCTTGATACGCAGTATTTT. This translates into CASSISRGLDTQYF. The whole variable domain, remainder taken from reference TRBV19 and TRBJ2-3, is DGGITQSPKYLFRKEGQNVTLSCEQNLNHDAMYWYRQDPGQGLRLIYYSQIVNDFQKGDIAEGYSVSREKKESFPLTVTSAQKNPTAFYLCASSISRGLDTQYFGPGTRLTVL.

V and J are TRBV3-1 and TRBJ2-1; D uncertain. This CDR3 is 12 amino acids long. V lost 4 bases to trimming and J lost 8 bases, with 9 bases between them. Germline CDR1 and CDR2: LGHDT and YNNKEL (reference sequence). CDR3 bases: TGTGCCAGCAGCCTCTTGGGCCATGAGCAGTTCTTC. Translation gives CASSLLGHEQFF.

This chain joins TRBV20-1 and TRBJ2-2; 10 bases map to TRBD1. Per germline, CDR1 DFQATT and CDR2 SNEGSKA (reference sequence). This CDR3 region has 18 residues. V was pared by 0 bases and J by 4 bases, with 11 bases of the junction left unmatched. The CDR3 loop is CSARDFPGQGSRTGELFF. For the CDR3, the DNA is TGCAGTGCTAGAGATTTCCCGGGACAGGGGAGTCGCACCGGGGAGCTGTTTTTT.

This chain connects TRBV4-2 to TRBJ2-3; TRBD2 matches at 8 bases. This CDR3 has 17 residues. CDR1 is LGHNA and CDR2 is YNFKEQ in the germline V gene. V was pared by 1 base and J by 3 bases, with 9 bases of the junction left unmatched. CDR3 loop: CASSQGPRASGTDTQYF. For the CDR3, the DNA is TGTGCCAGCAGCCAAGGACCCCGGGCTAGCGGGACAGATACGCAGTATTTT.

CDR3 in amino acids: CASSERDRGYEQYF. CDR3 bases: TGTGCCAGCAGTGAACGGGACAGGGGCTACGAGCAGTACTTC. The V call is TRBV6-1, the J call TRBJ2-7; 10 bases align to TRBD1. CDR1 MNHNS and CDR2 SASEGT come from the germline V gene. V dropped 2 bases and J dropped 3; count of bases not matched to a gene: 1. The CDR3 has 14 amino acids.

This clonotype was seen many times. The CDR3 sequence is CASSFDGTDNSPLHF. As DNA, the CDR3 is TGTGCCAGCAGTTTCGACGGGACTGATAATTCACCCCTCCACTTT. The chain recombines TRBV6-5 with TRBJ1-6; D may be TRBD1 (5 bases). The germline gives CDR1 MNHEY, CDR2 SVGAGI. This CDR3 is built from 15 residues. V lost 4 bases to trimming and J lost 5 bases, with 12 bases between them.

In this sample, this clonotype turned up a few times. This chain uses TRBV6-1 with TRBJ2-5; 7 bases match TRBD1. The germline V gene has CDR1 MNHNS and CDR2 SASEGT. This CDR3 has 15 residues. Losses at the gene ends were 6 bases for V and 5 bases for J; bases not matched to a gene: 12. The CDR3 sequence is CASRLTGDWRETQYF. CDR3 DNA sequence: TGTGCCAGCAGACTCACAGGGGATTGGAGGGAGACCCAGTACTTC.

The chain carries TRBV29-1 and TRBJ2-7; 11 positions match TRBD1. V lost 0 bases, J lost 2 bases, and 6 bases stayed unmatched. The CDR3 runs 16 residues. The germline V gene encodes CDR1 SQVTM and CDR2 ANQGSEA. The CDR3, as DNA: TGCAGCGTTGAAGATCCGTGGGACAGGGGGGCCTACGAGCAGTACTTC. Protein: CSVEDPWDRGAYEQYF.

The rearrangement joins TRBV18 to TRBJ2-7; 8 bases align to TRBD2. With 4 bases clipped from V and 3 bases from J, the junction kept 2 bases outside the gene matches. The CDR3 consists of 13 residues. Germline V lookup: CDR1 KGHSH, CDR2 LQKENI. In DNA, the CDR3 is TGTGCCAGCTCACGGCGGGAGGACTACGAGCAGTACTTC. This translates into CASSRREDYEQYF.

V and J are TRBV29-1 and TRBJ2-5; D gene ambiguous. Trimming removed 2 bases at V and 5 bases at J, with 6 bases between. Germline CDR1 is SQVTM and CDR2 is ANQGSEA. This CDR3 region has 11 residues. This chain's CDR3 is CSVEPPETQYF. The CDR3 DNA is TGCAGCGTTGAACCCCCCGAGACCCAGTACTTC. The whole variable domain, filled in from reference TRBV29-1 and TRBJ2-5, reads SAVISQKPSRDICQRGTSLTIQCQVDSQVTMMFWYRQQPGQSLTLIATANQGSEATYESGFVIDKFPISRPNLTFSTLTVSNMSPEDSSIYLCSVEPPETQYFGPGTRLLVL.

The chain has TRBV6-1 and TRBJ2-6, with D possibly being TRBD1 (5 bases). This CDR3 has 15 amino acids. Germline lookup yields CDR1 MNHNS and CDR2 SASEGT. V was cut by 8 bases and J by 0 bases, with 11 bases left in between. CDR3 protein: CASGAESSGANVLTF. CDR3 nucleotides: TGTGCCAGCGGGGCGGAATCCTCTGGGGCCAACGTCCTGACTTTC.

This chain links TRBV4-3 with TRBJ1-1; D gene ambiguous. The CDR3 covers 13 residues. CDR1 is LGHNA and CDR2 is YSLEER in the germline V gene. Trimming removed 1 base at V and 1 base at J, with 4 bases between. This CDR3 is CASSQGSNTEAFF. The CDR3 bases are TGCGCCAGCAGCCAAGGATCGAACACTGAAGCTTTCTTT.

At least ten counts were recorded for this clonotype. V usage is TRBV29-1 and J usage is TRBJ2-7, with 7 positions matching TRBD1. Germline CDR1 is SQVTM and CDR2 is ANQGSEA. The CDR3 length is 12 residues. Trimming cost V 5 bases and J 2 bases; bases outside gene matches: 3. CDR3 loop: CSVLTGTYEQYF. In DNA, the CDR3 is TGCAGCGTTTTGACAGGGACCTACGAGCAGTACTTC.

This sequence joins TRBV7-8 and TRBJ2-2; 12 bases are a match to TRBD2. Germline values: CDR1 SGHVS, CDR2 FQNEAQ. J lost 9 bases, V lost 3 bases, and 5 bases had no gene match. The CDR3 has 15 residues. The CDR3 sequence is CASSLRLAGDRELFF. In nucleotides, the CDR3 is TGTGCCAGCAGCTTGAGACTAGCGGGGGATCGGGAGCTGTTTTTT.

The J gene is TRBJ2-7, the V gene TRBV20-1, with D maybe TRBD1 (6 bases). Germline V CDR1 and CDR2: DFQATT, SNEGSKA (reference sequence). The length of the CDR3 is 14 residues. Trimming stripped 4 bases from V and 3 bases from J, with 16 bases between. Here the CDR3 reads CSAKPRTAFYEQYF. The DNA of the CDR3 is TGCAGTGCTAAGCCTCGGACAGCTTTCTACGAGCAGTACTTC.

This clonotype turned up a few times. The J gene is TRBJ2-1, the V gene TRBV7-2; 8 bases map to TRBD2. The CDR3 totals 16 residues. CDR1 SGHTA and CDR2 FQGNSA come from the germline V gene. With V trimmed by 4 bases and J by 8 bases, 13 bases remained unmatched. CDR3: CASSSPFGGAGDEQFF. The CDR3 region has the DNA TGTGCCAGCAGCTCCCCTTTCGGGGGGGCCGGGGATGAGCAGTTCTTC.

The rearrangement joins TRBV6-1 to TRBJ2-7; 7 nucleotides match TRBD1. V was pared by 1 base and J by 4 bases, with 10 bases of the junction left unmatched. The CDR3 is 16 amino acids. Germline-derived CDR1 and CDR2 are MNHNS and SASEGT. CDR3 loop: CASSEVNRGLTYEQYF. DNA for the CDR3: TGTGCCAGCAGTGAAGTCAACAGGGGATTAACATACGAGCAGTACTTC.

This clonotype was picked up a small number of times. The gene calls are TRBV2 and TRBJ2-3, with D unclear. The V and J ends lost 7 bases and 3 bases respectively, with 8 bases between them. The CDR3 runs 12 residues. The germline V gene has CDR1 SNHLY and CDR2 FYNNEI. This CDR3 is CASKKITDTQYF. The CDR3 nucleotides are TGTGCCAGCAAAAAAATTACAGATACGCAGTATTTT.

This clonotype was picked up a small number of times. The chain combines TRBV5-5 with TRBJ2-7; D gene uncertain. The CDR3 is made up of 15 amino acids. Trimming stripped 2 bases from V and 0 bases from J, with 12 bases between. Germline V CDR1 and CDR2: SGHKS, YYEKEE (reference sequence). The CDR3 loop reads CASSFQTGPSYEQYF. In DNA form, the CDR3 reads TGTGCCAGCAGCTTCCAAACCGGTCCCTCCTACGAGCAGTACTTC.

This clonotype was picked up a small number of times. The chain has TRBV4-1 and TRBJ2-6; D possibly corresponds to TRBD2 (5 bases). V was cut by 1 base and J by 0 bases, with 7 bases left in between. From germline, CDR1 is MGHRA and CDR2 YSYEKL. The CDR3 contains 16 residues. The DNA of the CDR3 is TGCGCCAGCAGCCAAGCGGCGGGCTCTGGGGCCAACGTCCTGACTTTC. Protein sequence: CASSQAAGSGANVLTF.

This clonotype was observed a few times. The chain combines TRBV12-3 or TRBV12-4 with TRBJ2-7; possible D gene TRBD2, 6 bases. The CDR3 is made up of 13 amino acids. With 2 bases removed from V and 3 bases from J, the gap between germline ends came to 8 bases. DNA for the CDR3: TGTGCCAGCAGTTTACAGGGAGGCTACGAGCAGTACTTC. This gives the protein CASSLQGGYEQYF.